Presented here are 26 T cell receptor beta chains from one specimen sequenced in a study of glioma-infiltrating T cells. The iRepertoire nested amplicon-rescue multiplex PCR amplified TCR alpha and beta CDR3s from RNA. One entry per CDR3 protein, called by TCRdb with MiXCR from the multiplex PCR reads. In the table there are 150,000 to 200,000 distinct CDR3 sequences, roughly a third of which are singletons. The material sequenced was glioma tissue, nonneoplastic brain tissue, or PBMCs (not recorded which). These receptors came from a human donor with low-grade glioma or glioblastoma, undergoing nonglioma brain surgery, or in good health (not recorded which).

Concerning this clonotype itself: With a much larger clone just one base away, this may be a read error. The gene calls are TRBV28 and TRBJ2-7; maybe TRBD1 (5 bases). CDR3 length: 14 residues. Trimming took off 11 bases at V and 0 bases at J, with 17 bases between the two ends. Germline V gives CDR1 MDHEN, CDR2 SYDVKM. CDR3 sequence: CAGHMDIHSYEQYF. The CDR3, as DNA: TGTGCCGGCCATATGGACATTCACTCCTACGAGCAGTACTTC. The full variable domain, its missing parts supplied by reference TRBV28 and TRBJ2-7, is DVKVTQSSRYLVKRTGEKVFLECVQDMDHENMFWYRQDPGLGLRLIYFSYDVKMKEKGDIPEGYSVSREKKERFSLILESASTNQTSMYLCAGHMDIHSYEQYFGPGTRLTVT.

A remark on this clonotype: One end of the junction does not line up with germline, which may come from a read error. This chain links TRBV7-9 with TRBJ1-6; TRBD1 might be the D (5 bases). The CDR3 spans 16 residues. CDR1 is SEHNR and CDR2 is FQNEAQ in the germline V gene (reference sequence). Here the CDR3 DNA reads TGCGCCAGCAGCTCGACTCTCAGGGAATTTAATTCACCCCCCCACTTT. It yields the protein CASSSTLREFNSPPHF.

This clonotype was found many times. The CDR3 loop is CSARVGGPKETQYF. Written as DNA, the CDR3 is TGCAGTGCTAGAGTGGGAGGCCCTAAAGAGACCCAGTACTTC. The chain uses TRBV20-1 and TRBJ2-5, with D possibly matching TRBD2 (6 bases). V was pared by 1 base and J by 3 bases, with 12 bases between. The CDR3 length is 14 residues. Germline values: CDR1 DFQATT, CDR2 SNEGSKA (reference sequence).

This clonotype appeared many times. J is TRBJ2-1 and V is TRBV27; 9 positions match TRBD2. Germline CDR1 and CDR2: MNHEY and SMNVEV (reference sequence). CDR3 length: 16 residues. J was trimmed by 4 bases and V by 5 bases; bases with no gene match: 9. The CDR3 is CASSPLAGVRYNEQFF. For the CDR3, the DNA is TGTGCCAGCAGTCCTTTAGCGGGAGTCCGGTACAATGAGCAGTTCTTC.

In this sample, this clonotype turned up many times. The chain employs TRBV28 and TRBJ2-3, with TRBD2 identical over 10 bases. The J segment lost 3 bases and the V segment lost 5 bases, leaving 5 bases of the junction unmatched. This CDR3 is built from 15 residues. Per germline, CDR1 MDHEN and CDR2 SYDVKM. The CDR3 sequence is CASSGAGGGTDTQYF. In DNA form, the CDR3 reads TGTGCCAGCAGTGGAGCGGGAGGGGGGACAGATACGCAGTATTTT.

Details on this clonotype: This clone may be a read error of a much larger clone one base away. The J gene is TRBJ2-1, the V gene TRBV6-1, with D tentatively TRBD2 (5 bases). The CDR3 extends over 14 amino acids. V was cut by 4 bases and J by 6 bases, with 13 bases left in between. The germline V gene encodes CDR1 MNHNS and CDR2 SASEGT. The CDR3 coding sequence is TGTGCCAGCAGTGTTATCGGCGAGGGCAATGAGCAGTTCTTC. This gives the protein CASSVIGEGNEQFF.

The count of this clonotype is one. The V gene is TRBV6-5, the J gene TRBJ2-3; the D gene is possibly TRBD2 (6 bases). CDR3 size: 15 residues. Trimming took off 3 bases at V and 0 bases at J, with 10 bases between the two ends. The V gene's germline CDR1 is MNHEY and CDR2 SVGAGI. In DNA, the CDR3 is TGTGCCAGCAGTTATCTAGCGAGAAGCACAGATACGCAGTATTTT. Protein sequence: CASSYLARSTDTQYF.

This clonotype has more than one count but fewer than ten. CDR3: CASIPGQGLGYTF. The CDR3 DNA reads TGTGCCAGCATCCCTGGACAGGGACTTGGCTACACCTTC. The V call is TRBV12-3 or TRBV12-4, the J call TRBJ1-2; 8 bases align to TRBD1. Trimming cost V 7 bases and J 7 bases; bases outside gene matches: 8. CDR3 length: 13 residues.

This clonotype was counted ten times or more. The genes are TRBV6-1 and TRBJ2-3; 9 positions agree with TRBD1. The V gene's germline CDR1 is MNHNS and CDR2 SASEGT. This CDR3 region has 14 residues. V lost 7 bases, J lost 3 bases, and 5 bases stayed unmatched. CDR3 DNA: TGTGCCAGCAAAGGGGGACAGGGTACAGATACGCAGTATTTT. This encodes CASKGGQGTDTQYF.

The chain uses TRBV29-1 and TRBJ2-1; D not certain. CDR1 SQVTM and CDR2 ANQGSEA come from the germline V gene. With 7 bases removed from V and 2 bases from J, the gap between germline ends came to 15 bases. The CDR3 has 14 amino acids. CDR3 coding DNA: TGCAGCGGCCACCTGGTTTCCGCCTACAATGAGCAGTTCTTC. Its protein product is CSGHLVSAYNEQFF.

Ten or more counts support this clonotype. The DNA of the CDR3 is TGTGCCAGCAGCTTCACAGGGTCGAGCTCCTATAATTCACCCCTCCACTTT. Encoded protein: CASSFTGSSSYNSPLHF. The chain carries TRBV2 and TRBJ1-6; tentative D call: TRBD1 (6 bases). Per germline, CDR1 SNHLY and CDR2 FYNNEI. V dropped 6 bases and J dropped 0 bases, with 15 bases sitting between them. The CDR3 totals 17 residues.

This clonotype has at least ten counts. The CDR3 is CASSSRSSNQPQHF. In DNA, the CDR3 is TGTGCCAGCAGTTCCAGATCGAGCAATCAGCCCCAGCATTTT. The chain couples TRBV12-3 or TRBV12-4 to TRBJ1-5; D is undetermined. V lost 4 bases and J 1 base, leaving 8 bases between the germline ends. The CDR3 contains 14 residues.

On this clonotype: One end of the junction does not line up with germline, which may come from a read error. The V and J genes are TRBV7-9 and TRBJ2-7, with 10 bases lining up with TRBD2. The germline V gene encodes CDR1 SEHNR and CDR2 FQNEAQ (reference sequence). CDR3 length: 14 amino acids. The CDR3 region has the DNA TGTGCCAGCAGATCCGGACTAGCGGCCTACGAGGAGTACTTC. Translation gives CASRSGLAAYEEYF.

This clonotype was seen ten or more times. This sequence joins TRBV29-1 and TRBJ1-1; D uncertain. The CDR3 is 9 residues long. Germline V CDR1 and CDR2: SQVTM, ANQGSEA. The ends were cut back, 5 bases at V and 7 bases at J, with 5 bases in the middle. CDR3 sequence: CSVTDEAFF. CDR3 DNA sequence: TGCAGCGTTACAGATGAAGCTTTCTTT.

The sample holds many counts of this clonotype. This chain uses TRBV6-1 with TRBJ2-5; 7 nucleotides match TRBD1. The CDR3 contains 14 residues. Losses at the gene ends were 6 bases for V and 3 bases for J; bases not matched to a gene: 7. Germline CDR1 is MNHNS and CDR2 is SASEGT. The CDR3 loop is CASRDTGTEETQYF. The CDR3 nucleotides are TGTGCCAGCAGGGACACGGGGACAGAAGAGACCCAGTACTTC.

The chain has TRBV30 and TRBJ1-1; D gene uncertain. This CDR3 has 13 amino acids. CDR1 and CDR2 from the germline V gene are GTSNPN and SVGIG (reference sequence). Between the trimmed V and J ends, which lost 3 bases and 2 bases, there was a span of 10 bases. CDR3 bases: TGTGCCTGGAGAGTGGGGAGAAACACTGAAGCTTTCTTT. It is translated as CAWRVGRNTEAFF.

In its sample, this clonotype was seen many times. V and J are TRBV6-2 or TRBV6-3 and TRBJ2-6; TRBD1 matches 7 bases. Germline trimming cut 4 bases from V and 3 bases from J; bases unmatched to any gene: 6. Looked up from germline, CDR1 is MNHEY and CDR2 is SVGEGT. The CDR3 loop spans 16 amino acids. As DNA, the CDR3 is TGTGCCAGCAGTTTATACAGGGGCAATGGGGCCAACGTCCTGACTTTC. Its translation: CASSLYRGNGANVLTF.

This clonotype has a count of ten or more. V and J are TRBV29-1 and TRBJ2-1; D remains unclear. Germline V CDR1 and CDR2: SQVTM, ANQGSEA. Deletions cut 3 bases from V and 3 bases from J, with 12 bases between. There are 14 residues in the CDR3. CDR3: CSVDPGRFYNEQFF. The CDR3 DNA reads as TGCAGCGTTGACCCCGGGCGGTTCTACAATGAGCAGTTCTTC.

In this sample, this clonotype turned up many times. The rearrangement uses TRBV6-2 or TRBV6-3 and TRBJ2-7; D possibly uses TRBD1 or TRBD2 (5 bases each). This CDR3 is built from 14 residues. CDR1 is MNHEY, CDR2 SVGEGT, per germline. The germline V and J ends were trimmed by 10 bases and 0 bases, with 16 bases remaining between them. The CDR3: CATTRDASSYEQYF. DNA for the CDR3: TGTGCCACTACCCGGGACGCGAGCTCCTACGAGCAGTACTTC.

This clonotype occurred many times. This chain links TRBV24-1 with TRBJ2-7; TRBD1 agrees at 9 bases. Unmatched junction bases numbered 8, after V lost 0 bases and J lost 3 bases. The CDR3 consists of 17 residues. Germline V gene lookup returns CDR1 KGHDR and CDR2 SFDVKD. In nucleotides, the CDR3 is TGTGCCACCAGTGATTTGCGCCCCGGGACAGGGTACTACGAGCAGTACTTC. It encodes CATSDLRPGTGYYEQYF.

Notes on this clonotype: A much larger clonotype is one base distant, so this may be a read error. The chain links TRBV29-1 to TRBJ1-2, with D perhaps TRBD1 (5 bases). The CDR3 totals 12 residues. From germline, CDR1 is SQVTM and CDR2 ANQGSEA. The CDR3 is CTVLQVFYGYTF. The CDR3 DNA reads TGCACCGTCCTACAGGTTTTCTATGGCTACACCTTC.

J is TRBJ2-3 and V is TRBV20-1, with TRBD2 matching over 9 bases. V dropped 1 base and J dropped 4; count of bases not matched to a gene: 6. CDR1 DFQATT and CDR2 SNEGSKA come from the germline V gene (reference sequence). CDR3 size: 15 residues. The CDR3 DNA is TGCAGTGCTAGAGGTTTGTTAGCGGGAGCAGATACGCAGTATTTT. Residues: CSARGLLAGADTQYF.

This clonotype was counted many times. V is TRBV20-1 and J is TRBJ1-2; D unresolved. CDR1 is DFQATT and CDR2 is SNEGSKA in the germline V gene (reference sequence). This CDR3 has 11 residues. The V end lost 5 bases, the J end lost 6 bases, and 10 bases lay between the germline ends. The CDR3 DNA reads as TGCAGTGCTCCAAAGGAGCATGGCTACACCTTC. Its translation is CSAPKEHGYTF.

This clonotype was picked up many times. This chain joins TRBV12-3 or TRBV12-4 and TRBJ2-3; tentative D call: TRBD1 (5 bases). The V end was cut by 3 bases, the J end by 4 bases, with 8 bases between. The CDR3 runs 13 residues. CDR3 in DNA: TGTGCCAGCAGTTTCAGGGTGGCAGATACGCAGTATTTT. It encodes CASSFRVADTQYF.

On this clonotype: Relative to the germline gene, one junction end is altered; a read error may explain this. The chain couples TRBV3-1 to TRBJ2-3; 13 nucleotides match TRBD2. In germline, CDR1 is LGHDT, CDR2 YNNKEL (reference sequence). This CDR3 is 16 amino acids long. CDR3 amino acids: CGSSPGLAGAADTQYF. CDR3 in DNA: TGTGGCAGCAGCCCAGGACTAGCGGGAGCAGCAGATACGCAGTATTTT.

This clonotype was found many times. The gene calls are TRBV2 and TRBJ1-5; unclear D gene. CDR1 SNHLY and CDR2 FYNNEI come from the germline V gene. V was trimmed by 5 bases and J by 0 bases, leaving 5 bases between them. The CDR3 length is 13 residues. The CDR3 DNA reads as TGTGCCAGCAGTCAAGATAGCAATCAGCCCCAGCATTTT. It codes for CASSQDSNQPQHF.